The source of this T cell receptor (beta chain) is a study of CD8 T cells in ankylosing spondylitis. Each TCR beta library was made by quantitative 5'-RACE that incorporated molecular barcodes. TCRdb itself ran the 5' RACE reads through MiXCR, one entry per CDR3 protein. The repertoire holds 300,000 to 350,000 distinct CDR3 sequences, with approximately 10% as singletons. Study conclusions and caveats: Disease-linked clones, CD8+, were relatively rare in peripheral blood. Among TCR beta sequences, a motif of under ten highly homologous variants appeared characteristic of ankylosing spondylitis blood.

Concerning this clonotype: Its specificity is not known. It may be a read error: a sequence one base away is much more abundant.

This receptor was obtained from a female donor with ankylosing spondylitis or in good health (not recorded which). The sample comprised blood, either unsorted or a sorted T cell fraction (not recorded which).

The CDR3 DNA sequence: TGTGCCACCAGTGATTTGCTGGGAGAGGGGTTGACCGGGGAGCTGTTTTTT. Its translation is CATSDLLGEGLTGELFF. The V call is TRBV24-1, the J call TRBJ2-2; D is possibly TRBD1 or TRBD2 (5 bases each). Between the trimmed V and J ends, which lost 0 bases and 5 bases, there was a span of 15 bases. This CDR3 has 17 residues. Germline lookup yields CDR1 KGHDR and CDR2 SFDVKD.